This T cell receptor beta chain comes out of a study of shared clonotypes between healthy human individuals. Study-level background: Three plates each covered CD4 naive and memory; CD8 naive two, CD8 memory one. Whole-study findings and limits: Owing to a small donor count, the genetic and exposure-history diversity represented was limited. The generation probabilities recorded for non-shared clonotypes fell below those of clonotypes shared by all four donors.

CD8 cells classed as naive were CD45RO-negative and positively selected for CCR7, excluding terminally differentiated effector memory CD45RA+ cells. In the case of this clone: Its antigen is currently unknown.

Libraries were prepared by immunoSEQ multiplex PCR; TCRdb keeps only in-frame clonotypes and omits some of them. The sample has around 2,100,000 clones, over 85% seen once; the top ten hold 0.9% to 1.5%. This CDR3 region has 16 residues. J gave up 5 bases and V 4 bases, and 10 bases lay outside the gene matches. Looked up from germline, CDR1 is MNHEY and CDR2 is SVGAGI. The clonotype comes from a man younger than 35 in good health. Sequencing input: naive CD8+ T cells sorted from blood. The J gene is TRBJ2-3, the V gene TRBV6-5; 9 nucleotides agree with TRBD2. CDR3 loop: CASSFSGGPMGDTQYF. The CDR3 DNA sequence: TGTGCCAGCAGTTTTAGCGGGGGCCCCATGGGAGATACGCAGTATTTT.